The T cell receptor beta chain under discussion was sequenced for a study of cytomegalovirus exposure and HLA in healthy donors. Study-wide points: With DRB1 most and HLA-C fewest, TCR association rates differed between HLA loci in a later analysis. The classifier reportedly diagnosed cytomegalovirus status with high sensitivity and specificity. Evidence from a later analysis indicated that most CMV-associated TCR beta chains looked HLA-restricted.

Use of 60 Vbeta and 13 Jbeta primers characterized the PCR. Measured with immunoSEQ multiplex PCR; TCRdb has only the in-frame clones, and not every one. The sample lists 120,000 or so clones, approximately 78% occurring once. As to this clone: The antigen is undetermined.

The CDR3 has 14 residues. Germline lookup yields CDR1 MNHEY and CDR2 SVGAGI. After removal of 6 bases from V and 4 bases from J, the junction contained 8 bases not matched to a gene. The chain carries TRBV6-5 and TRBJ1-2; TRBD1 agrees at 7 bases. The clonotype comes from a woman aged 25 to 39 in good health and CMV-seronegative. The sample consisted of PBMCs. In nucleotides, the CDR3 is TGTGCCAGCAGAGGGTTTAACAGGGGCTATGGCTACACCTTC. Its translation: CASRGFNRGYGYTF.